The subject of this entry is one T cell receptor (beta chain). Its antigen is not identified. The donors formed part of the approximately 110-subject validation cohort, distinct from the roughly 700-subject first cohort. Trimming took off 2 bases at V and 3 bases at J, with 15 bases between the two ends. Germline V gives CDR1 SGHTA, CDR2 FQGNSA. The CDR3 is 16 amino acids. These data are taken from a study of cytomegalovirus exposure and HLA in healthy donors. Study summary: A later analysis reported the same platform for the roughly 110 validation repertoires and the approximately 700 first-cohort repertoires. Study results and caveats: That first-cohort TCR clusters tended to co-occur in the 95 to 150 validation repertoires was found in a later analysis. The investigators catalogued 150 to 200 TCR beta chains as cytomegalovirus-associated.

Generated by immunoSEQ multiplex PCR, the TCRdb table keeps only in-frame clones and is missing some. The repertoire holds approximately 70,000 clones, with roughly 92% as singletons. Sequenced input: PBMCs. The chain joins TRBV7-2 to TRBJ2-3, with D possibly TRBD1 on 7 matching bases. This clonotype was sampled from a woman aged 18-29 years in good health and CMV-seronegative. Written as DNA, the CDR3 is TGTGCCAGCAGCTTAAATAGGGCAGGGGGGACAGATACGCAGTATTTT. It is translated as CASSLNRAGGTDTQYF.